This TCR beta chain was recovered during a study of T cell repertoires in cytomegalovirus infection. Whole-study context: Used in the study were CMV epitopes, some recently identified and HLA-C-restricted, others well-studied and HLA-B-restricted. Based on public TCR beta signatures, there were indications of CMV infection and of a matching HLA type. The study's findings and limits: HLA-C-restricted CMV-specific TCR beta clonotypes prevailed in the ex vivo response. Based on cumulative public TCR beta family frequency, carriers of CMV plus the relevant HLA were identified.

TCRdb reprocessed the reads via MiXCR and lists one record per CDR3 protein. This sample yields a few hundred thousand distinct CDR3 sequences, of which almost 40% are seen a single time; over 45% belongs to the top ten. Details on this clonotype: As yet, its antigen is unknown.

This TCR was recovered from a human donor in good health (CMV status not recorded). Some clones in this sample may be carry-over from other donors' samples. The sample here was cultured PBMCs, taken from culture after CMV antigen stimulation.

CDR3 protein: CASSPRLAISYEQYF. The CDR3 DNA reads TGTGCCAGTAGTCCGAGACTAGCCATCTCCTACGAGCAGTACTTC. This chain joins TRBV19 and TRBJ2-7, with 7 bases fitting TRBD2. Germline CDR1 LNHDA, CDR2 SQIVND (reference sequence). V lost 5 bases and J lost 0; bases outside the gene matches: 7. The CDR3 is made up of 15 amino acids.